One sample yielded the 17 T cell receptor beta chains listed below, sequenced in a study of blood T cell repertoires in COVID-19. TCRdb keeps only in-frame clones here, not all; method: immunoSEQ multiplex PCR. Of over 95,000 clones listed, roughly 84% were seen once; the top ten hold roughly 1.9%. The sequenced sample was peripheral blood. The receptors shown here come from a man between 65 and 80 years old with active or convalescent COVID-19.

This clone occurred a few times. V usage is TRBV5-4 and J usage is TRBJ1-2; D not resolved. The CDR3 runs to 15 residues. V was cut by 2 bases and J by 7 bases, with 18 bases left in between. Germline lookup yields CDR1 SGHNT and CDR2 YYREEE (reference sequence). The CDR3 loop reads CASSLGAGFDAGYTF. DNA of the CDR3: TGTGCCAGCAGCTTAGGCGCGGGGTTTGACGCTGGCTACACCTTC.

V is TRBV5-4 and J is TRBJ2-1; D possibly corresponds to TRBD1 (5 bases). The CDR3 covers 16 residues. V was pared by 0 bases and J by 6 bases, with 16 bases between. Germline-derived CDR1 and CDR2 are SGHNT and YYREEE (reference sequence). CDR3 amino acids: CASSLGGATLINEQFF. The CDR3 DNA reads TGTGCCAGCAGCTTGGGTGGGGCGACCCTTATCAATGAGCAGTTCTTC.

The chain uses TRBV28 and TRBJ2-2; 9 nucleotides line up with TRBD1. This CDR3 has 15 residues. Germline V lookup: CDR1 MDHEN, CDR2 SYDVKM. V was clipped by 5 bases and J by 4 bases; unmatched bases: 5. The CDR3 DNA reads TGTGCCAGCAGTGCCCGGACAGGGGCCACCGGGGAGCTGTTTTTT. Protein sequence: CASSARTGATGELFF.

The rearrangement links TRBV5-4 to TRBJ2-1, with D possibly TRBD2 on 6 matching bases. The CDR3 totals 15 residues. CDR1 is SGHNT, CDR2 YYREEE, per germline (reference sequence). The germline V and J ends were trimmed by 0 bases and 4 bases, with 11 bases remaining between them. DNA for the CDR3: TGTGCCAGCAGCTTGGATGGGGCGGGGTACAATGAGCAGTTCTTC. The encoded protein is CASSLDGAGYNEQFF.

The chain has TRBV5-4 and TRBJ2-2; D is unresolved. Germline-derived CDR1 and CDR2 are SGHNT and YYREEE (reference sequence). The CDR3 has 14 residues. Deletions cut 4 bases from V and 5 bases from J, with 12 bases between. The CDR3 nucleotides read TGTGCCAGCAGCCAACAAGGCGGTACCGGGGAGCTGTTTTTT. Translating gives CASSQQGGTGELFF.

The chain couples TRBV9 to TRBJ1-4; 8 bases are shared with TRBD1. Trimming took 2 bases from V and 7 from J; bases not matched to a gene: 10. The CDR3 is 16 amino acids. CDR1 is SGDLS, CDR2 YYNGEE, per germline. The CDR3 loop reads CASSVTPTGTGEKLFF. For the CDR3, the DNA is TGTGCCAGCAGCGTCACTCCTACCGGGACAGGTGAAAAACTGTTTTTT.

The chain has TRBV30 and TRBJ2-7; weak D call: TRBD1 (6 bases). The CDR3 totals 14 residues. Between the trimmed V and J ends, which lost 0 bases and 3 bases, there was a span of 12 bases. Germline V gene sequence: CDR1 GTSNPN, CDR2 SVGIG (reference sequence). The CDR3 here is CAWSVGYRDYEQYF. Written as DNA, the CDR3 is TGTGCCTGGAGTGTGGGGTACAGGGACTACGAGCAGTACTTC.

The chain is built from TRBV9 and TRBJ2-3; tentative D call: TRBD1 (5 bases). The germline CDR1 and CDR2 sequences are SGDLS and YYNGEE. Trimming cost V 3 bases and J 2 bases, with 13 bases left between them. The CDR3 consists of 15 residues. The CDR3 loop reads CASSARQPNTDTQYF. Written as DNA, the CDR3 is TGTGCCAGCAGCGCCCGACAGCCTAACACAGATACGCAGTATTTT. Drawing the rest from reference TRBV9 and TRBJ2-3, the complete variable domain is DSGVTQTPKHLITATGQRVTLRCSPRSGDLSVYWYQQSLDQGLQFLIQYYNGEERAKGNILERFSAQQFPDLHSELNLSSLELGDSALYFCASSARQPNTDTQYFGPGTRLTVL.

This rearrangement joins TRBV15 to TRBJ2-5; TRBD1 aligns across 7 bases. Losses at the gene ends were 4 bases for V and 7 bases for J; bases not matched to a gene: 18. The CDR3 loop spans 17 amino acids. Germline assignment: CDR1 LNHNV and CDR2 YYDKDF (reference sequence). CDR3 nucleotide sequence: TGTGCCACCAGCACCCACGCTGCCGGGACAGCATTTGCGACCCAGTACTTC. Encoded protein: CATSTHAAGTAFATQYF.

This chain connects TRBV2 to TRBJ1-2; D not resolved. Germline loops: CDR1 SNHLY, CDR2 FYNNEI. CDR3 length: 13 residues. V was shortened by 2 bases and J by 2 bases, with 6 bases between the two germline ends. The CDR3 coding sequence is TGTGCCAGCAGTGAATCACTGAACTATGGCTACACCTTC. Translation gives CASSESLNYGYTF.

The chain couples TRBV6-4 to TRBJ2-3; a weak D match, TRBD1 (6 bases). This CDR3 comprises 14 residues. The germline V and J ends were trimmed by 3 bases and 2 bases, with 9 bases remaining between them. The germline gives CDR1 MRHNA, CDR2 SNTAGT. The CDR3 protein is CASSEGTNTDTQYF. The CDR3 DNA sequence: TGTGCCAGCAGTGAAGGGACAAACACAGATACGCAGTATTTT.

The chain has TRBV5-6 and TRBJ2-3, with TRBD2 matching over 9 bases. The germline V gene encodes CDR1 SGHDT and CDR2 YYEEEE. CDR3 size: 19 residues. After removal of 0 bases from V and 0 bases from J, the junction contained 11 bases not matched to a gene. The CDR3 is CASSLDLIRLAESTDTQYF. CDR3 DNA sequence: TGTGCCAGCAGCTTGGACCTTATACGACTAGCGGAGAGCACAGATACGCAGTATTTT.

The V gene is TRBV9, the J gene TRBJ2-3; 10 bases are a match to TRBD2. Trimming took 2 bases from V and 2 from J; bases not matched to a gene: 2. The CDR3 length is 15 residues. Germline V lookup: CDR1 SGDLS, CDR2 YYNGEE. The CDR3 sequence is CASSVGLAVTDTQYF. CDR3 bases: TGTGCCAGCAGCGTCGGACTAGCGGTCACAGATACGCAGTATTTT.

DNA for the CDR3: TGTGCCAGCAGTTTCGGGCAGGGAACACCCCTCCACTTT. It codes for CASSFGQGTPLHF. The V call is TRBV12-3 or TRBV12-4, the J call TRBJ1-6; D perhaps matches TRBD1 (5 bases). V was pared by 3 bases and J by 11 bases, with 11 bases between. This CDR3 has 13 amino acids.

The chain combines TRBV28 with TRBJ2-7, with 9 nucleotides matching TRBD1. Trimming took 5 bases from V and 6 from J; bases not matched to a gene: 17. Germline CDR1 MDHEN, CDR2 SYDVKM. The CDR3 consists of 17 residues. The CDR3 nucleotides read TGTGCCAGCAGTGCCTATCCCTCCGGGACAGGGTTCGGCGAGCAGTACTTC. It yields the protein CASSAYPSGTGFGEQYF.

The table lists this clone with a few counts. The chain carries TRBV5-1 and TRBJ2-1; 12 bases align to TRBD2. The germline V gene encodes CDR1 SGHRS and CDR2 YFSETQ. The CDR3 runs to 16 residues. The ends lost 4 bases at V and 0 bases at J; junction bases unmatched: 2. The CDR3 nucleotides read TGCGCCAGCAGCCCTAGCGGGGGGGCCTCCTACAATGAGCAGTTCTTC. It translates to CASSPSGGASYNEQFF.

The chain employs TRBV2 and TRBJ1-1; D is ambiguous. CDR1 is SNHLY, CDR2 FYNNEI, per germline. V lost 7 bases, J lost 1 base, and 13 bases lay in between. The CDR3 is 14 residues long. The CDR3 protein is CASTGDRGNTEAFF. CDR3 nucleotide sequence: TGTGCCAGCACGGGTGACCGCGGGAACACTGAAGCTTTCTTT.